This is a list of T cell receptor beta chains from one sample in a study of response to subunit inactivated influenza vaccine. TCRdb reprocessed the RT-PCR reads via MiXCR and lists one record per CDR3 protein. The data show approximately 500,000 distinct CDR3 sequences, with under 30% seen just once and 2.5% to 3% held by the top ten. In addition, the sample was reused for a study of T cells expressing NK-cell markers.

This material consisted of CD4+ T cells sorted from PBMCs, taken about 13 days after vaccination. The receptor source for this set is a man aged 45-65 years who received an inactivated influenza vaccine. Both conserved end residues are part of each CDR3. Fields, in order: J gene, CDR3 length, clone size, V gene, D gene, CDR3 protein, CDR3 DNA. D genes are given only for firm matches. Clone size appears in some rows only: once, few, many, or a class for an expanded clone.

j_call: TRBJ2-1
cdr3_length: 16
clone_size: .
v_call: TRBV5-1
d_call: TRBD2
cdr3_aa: CASSLVGGGAYNEQFF
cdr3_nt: TGCGCCAGCAGCTTGGTAGGCGGGGGGGCCTACAATGAGCAGTTCTTC

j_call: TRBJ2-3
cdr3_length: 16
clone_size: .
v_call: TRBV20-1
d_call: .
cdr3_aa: CSARVLGQGLTDTQYF
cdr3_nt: TGCAGTGCTAGGGTTTTGGGGCAAGGACTCACAGATACGCAGTATTTT

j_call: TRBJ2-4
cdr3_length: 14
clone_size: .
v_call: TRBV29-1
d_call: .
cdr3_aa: CSVKSYPSGESQYF
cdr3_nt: TGCAGCGTTAAATCTTATCCCTCGGGAGAGTCCCAGTACTTC

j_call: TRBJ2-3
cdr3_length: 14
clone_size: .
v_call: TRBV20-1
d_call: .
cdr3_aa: CCATLTDNTDTQYF
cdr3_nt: TGCTGTGCTACCTTGACAGATAACACAGATACGCAGTATTTT

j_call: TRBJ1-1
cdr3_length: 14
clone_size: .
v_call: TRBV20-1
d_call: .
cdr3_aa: CSAAAGAMNTEAFF
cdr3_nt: TGCAGTGCTGCTGCAGGTGCCATGAACACTGAAGCTTTCTTT

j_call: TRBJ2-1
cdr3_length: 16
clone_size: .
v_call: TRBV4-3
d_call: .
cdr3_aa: CASSQVRGSGNNEQFF
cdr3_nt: TGCGCCAGCAGCCAAGTTAGAGGGAGTGGTAACAATGAGCAGTTCTTC

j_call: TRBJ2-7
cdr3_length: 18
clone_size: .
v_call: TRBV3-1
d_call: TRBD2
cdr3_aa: CASSQEESRGLAKYEQYF
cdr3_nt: TGTGCCAGCAGCCAAGAGGAAAGCAGAGGACTAGCAAAATACGAGCAGTACTTC

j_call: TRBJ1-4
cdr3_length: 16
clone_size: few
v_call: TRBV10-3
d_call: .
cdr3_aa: CAISESLSATNEKLFF
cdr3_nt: TGTGCCATCAGTGAGTCGCTCTCTGCAACTAATGAAAAACTGTTTTTT

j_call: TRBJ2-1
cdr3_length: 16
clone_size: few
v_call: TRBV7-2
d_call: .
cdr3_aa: CASSLTPGVAYNEQFF
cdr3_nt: TGTGCCAGCAGCCTAACTCCGGGCGTCGCCTACAATGAGCAGTTCTTC

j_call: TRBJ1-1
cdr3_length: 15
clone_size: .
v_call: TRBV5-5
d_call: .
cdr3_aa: CASHQKQGVNTEAFF
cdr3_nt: TGTGCCAGCCACCAAAAACAGGGTGTGAACACTGAAGCTTTCTTT